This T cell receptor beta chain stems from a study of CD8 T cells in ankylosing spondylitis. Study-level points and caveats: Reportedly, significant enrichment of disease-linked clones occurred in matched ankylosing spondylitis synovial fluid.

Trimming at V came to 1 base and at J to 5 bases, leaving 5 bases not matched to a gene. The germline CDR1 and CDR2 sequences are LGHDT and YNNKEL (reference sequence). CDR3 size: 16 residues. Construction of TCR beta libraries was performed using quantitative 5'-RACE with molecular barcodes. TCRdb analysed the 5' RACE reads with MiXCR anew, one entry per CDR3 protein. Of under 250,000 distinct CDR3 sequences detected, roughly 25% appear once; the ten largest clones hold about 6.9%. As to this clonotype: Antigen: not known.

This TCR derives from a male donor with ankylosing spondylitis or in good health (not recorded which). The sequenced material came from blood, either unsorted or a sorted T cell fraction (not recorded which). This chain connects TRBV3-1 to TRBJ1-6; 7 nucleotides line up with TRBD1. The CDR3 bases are TGTGCCAGCAGCCAAGGGGGACAGACAAATAATTCACCCCTCCACTTT. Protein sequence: CASSQGGQTNNSPLHF. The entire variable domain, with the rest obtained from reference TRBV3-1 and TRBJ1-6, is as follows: DTAVSQTPKYLVTQMGNDKSIKCEQNLGHDTMYWYKQDSKKFLKIMFSYNNKELIINETVPNRFSPKSPDKAHLNLHINSLELGDSAVYFCASSQGGQTNNSPLHFGNGTRLTVT.